This TCR beta chain was captured by sequencing in a study of T cell repertoires in cytomegalovirus infection. In the study overall: Shared public TCR beta signatures pointed to both CMV infection and a matching HLA type.

Comment on this clonotype: Antigen: not known.

Germline lookup yields CDR1 MNHEY and CDR2 SMNVEV (reference sequence). CDR3 length equals 12 residues. The trim removed 6 bases at V and 11 bases at J, leaving 8 bases unmatched. TCRdb analysed the reads with MiXCR anew, one entry per CDR3 protein. The data contain about 500,000 distinct CDR3 sequences, roughly a third of them singletons. This TCR was sampled from a human donor in good health (CMV status not recorded). Some clones in this sample may be carry-over from other donors' samples. Specimen: cultured PBMCs, collected from culture after CMV antigen stimulation. The rearrangement links TRBV27 to TRBJ2-3, with TRBD2 matching 7 bases. The DNA of the CDR3 is TGTGCCAGCAGCCCCCCCCAGCGGGAGCAGTATTTT. Translating gives CASSPPQREQYF.